The 17 T cell receptor beta chains below were found in one sample sequenced in a study of blood T cell repertoires in COVID-19. Sequencing was performed with immunoSEQ multiplex PCR; in TCRdb, only in-frame clones are kept and a portion is missing. The sample lists about 68,000 clones; around 86% were seen once. Sequenced input: peripheral blood. These receptors all come from a woman aged 55 to 70 with acute or convalescent COVID-19.

The chain employs TRBV7-3 and TRBJ2-1, with 9 bases aligning to TRBD2. Germline CDR1 is SGHTA and CDR2 is FQGTGA. The J segment lost 9 bases and the V segment lost 3 bases, leaving 15 bases of the junction unmatched. The CDR3 runs to 17 residues. The CDR3 coding sequence is TGTGCCAGCAGCTTCTCTAGCGGGGCAAGTCCCGGCGCTGAGCAGTTCTTC. It yields the protein CASSFSSGASPGAEQFF. Complete variable domain (other parts from reference TRBV7-3 and TRBJ2-1): GAGVSQTPSNKVTEKGKYVELRCDPISGHTALYWYRQSLGQGPEFLIYFQGTGAADDSGLPNDRFFAVRPEGSVSTLKIQRTERGDSAVYLCASSFSSGASPGAEQFFGPGTRLTVL.

The chain couples TRBV6-5 to TRBJ1-6; possibly TRBD1 for D (5 bases). Trimming removed 6 bases from V and 3 bases from J, with 12 bases in between. This CDR3 has 15 amino acids. CDR1 is MNHEY, CDR2 SVGAGI, per germline. CDR3 amino acids: CASRRDSGYNSPLHF. CDR3 in DNA: TGTGCCAGCAGAAGGGACTCGGGCTATAATTCACCCCTCCACTTT.

The chain couples TRBV19 to TRBJ2-2, with 8 bases aligning to TRBD1. Germline V CDR1 and CDR2: LNHDA, SQIVND (reference sequence). The CDR3 is made up of 15 amino acids. V dropped 5 bases and J dropped 6; count of bases not matched to a gene: 8. The CDR3 spells CASSVGQVISGELFF. The DNA of the CDR3 is TGTGCCAGTAGTGTGGGACAGGTAATCTCCGGGGAGCTGTTTTTT.

V is TRBV28 and J is TRBJ1-1; D remains ambiguous. This CDR3 has 11 amino acids. CDR1 is MDHEN and CDR2 is SYDVKM in the germline V gene. The CDR3 loop is CGSASGAEAFF. For the CDR3, the DNA is TGTGGGAGCGCCAGTGGCGCTGAAGCTTTCTTT.

The chain joins TRBV28 to TRBJ2-5; 10 bases are a match to TRBD2. The CDR3 is 15 residues long. V trimming: 6 bases; J trimming: 5 bases; junction bases outside the gene matches: 9. In germline, CDR1 is MDHEN, CDR2 SYDVKM. CDR3 in DNA: TGTGCCAGCAGCCGAGTGGGACTAGCGATTGAGACCCAGTACTTC. The encoded protein is CASSRVGLAIETQYF.

V gene TRBV5-1 combines with J gene TRBJ2-1; D is unresolved. The CDR3 runs 14 residues. Trimming removed 3 bases at V and 5 bases at J, with 12 bases between. The V gene's germline CDR1 is SGHRS and CDR2 YFSETQ. The CDR3 protein is CASSSPRINNEQFF. CDR3 in DNA: TGCGCCAGCAGCTCCCCCAGGATTAACAATGAGCAGTTCTTC.

This sequence joins TRBV7-3 and TRBJ2-5; D is undetermined. The CDR3 spans 15 residues. Germline V gene lookup returns CDR1 SGHTA and CDR2 FQGTGA. V dropped 2 bases and J dropped 3 bases, with 13 bases sitting between them. CDR3: CASSLGWASKETQYF. The DNA for the CDR3 is TGTGCCAGCAGCTTAGGATGGGCCTCTAAAGAGACCCAGTACTTC.

V and J are TRBV19 and TRBJ1-5, with D unclear. V lost 3 bases and J 3 bases, leaving 6 bases between the germline ends. CDR3 length: 13 amino acids. The germline CDR1 and CDR2 sequences are LNHDA and SQIVND (reference sequence). The CDR3 reads CASSMRINQPQHF. The CDR3 DNA reads TGTGCCAGTAGTATGCGCATCAATCAGCCCCAGCATTTT.

The chain employs TRBV5-4 and TRBJ1-1, with a weak D call TRBD1 (6 bases). Germline assignment: CDR1 SGHNT and CDR2 YYREEE (reference sequence). V was trimmed by 0 bases and J by 2 bases, leaving 8 bases between them. The CDR3 is 14 amino acids. The DNA of the CDR3 is TGTGCCAGCAGCTTGGGACAGGCCAACACTGAAGCTTTCTTT. It translates to CASSLGQANTEAFF.

This clone was seen once. The rearrangement joins TRBV7-2 to TRBJ1-6; D uncertain. V lost 5 bases, J lost 6 bases, and 11 bases lay in between. Germline CDR1 reads SGHTA; CDR2 reads FQGNSA. The CDR3 contains 14 residues. CDR3 protein: CASSPKSGNSPLHF. As DNA, the CDR3 is TGTGCCAGCAGCCCTAAATCCGGTAATTCACCCCTCCACTTT.

The sample holds a few counts of this clone. The J gene is TRBJ1-1, the V gene TRBV28; TRBD1 might be the D (5 bases). CDR1 and CDR2 from the germline V gene are MDHEN and SYDVKM. This CDR3 spans 13 amino acids. V was trimmed by 6 bases and J by 4 bases, leaving 12 bases between them. The CDR3 nucleotides are TGTGCCAGCAGCCTCCAGGGTGCCACTGAAGCTTTCTTT. It specifies CASSLQGATEAFF.

The V call is TRBV11-2, the J call TRBJ1-1, with 7 bases identical to TRBD1. The CDR3 loop spans 17 amino acids. From germline, CDR1 is SGHAT and CDR2 FQNNGV. J lost 11 bases, V lost 1 base, and 19 bases had no gene match. The CDR3 protein is CASSLVKGRGGQNLAFF. CDR3 DNA sequence: TGTGCCAGCAGCTTAGTTAAGGGGCGGGGGGGACAGAATTTGGCTTTCTTT.

This rearrangement joins TRBV7-3 to TRBJ2-5; D possibly corresponds to TRBD1 (5 bases). Between the trimmed V and J ends, which lost 1 base and 3 bases, there was a span of 9 bases. CDR1 SGHTA and CDR2 FQGTGA come from the germline V gene. This CDR3 comprises 14 residues. CDR3 region: CASSLSGREETQYF. The CDR3 nucleotides read TGTGCCAGCAGCTTAAGTGGCAGGGAAGAGACCCAGTACTTC.

J is TRBJ2-1 and V is TRBV28; D perhaps matches TRBD1 (6 bases). V was clipped by 9 bases and J by 4 bases, with 13 bases between them. This CDR3 is built from 13 residues. The germline CDR1 and CDR2 sequences are MDHEN and SYDVKM. The CDR3 loop reads CASLGQIYNEQFF. CDR3 bases: TGTGCCAGTCTCGGACAGATTTACAATGAGCAGTTCTTC.

V gene TRBV5-1 combines with J gene TRBJ1-3; 11 bases fit TRBD1. Germline CDR1 reads SGHRS; CDR2 reads YFSETQ. V trimming: 2 bases; J trimming: 0 bases; junction bases outside the gene matches: 4. The CDR3 is made up of 17 amino acids. This CDR3 reads CASSFGQGALSGNTIYF. In nucleotides, the CDR3 is TGCGCCAGCAGCTTCGGACAGGGGGCCCTCTCTGGAAACACCATATATTTT.

The chain uses TRBV4-1 and TRBJ1-2; TRBD1 agrees at 8 bases. V lost 1 base and J lost 1; bases outside the gene matches: 2. This CDR3 has 15 residues. Germline V gene data show CDR1 as MGHRA and CDR2 as YSYEKL. The CDR3 coding sequence is TGCGCCAGCAGCCAAGGGACAGGGATTAACTATGGCTACACCTTC. Its protein product is CASSQGTGINYGYTF.

This clone was seen repeatedly, ten times or more. The chain has TRBV2 and TRBJ2-7; 7 bases are shared with TRBD2. CDR1 and CDR2 (germline): SNHLY, FYNNEI. The CDR3 contains 13 residues. The V segment lost 4 bases and the J segment 5 bases; nucleotides outside the gene matches: 5. The CDR3 DNA follows: TGTGCCAGCAGTGGCGGACTAGTAGACGAGCAGTACTTC. This gives the protein CASSGGLVDEQYF.